This T cell receptor beta chain stems from a study of T cells after somatic rescue of genetic block. Assay: immunoSEQ multiplex PCR; the TCRdb copy retains only in-frame clones and omits some. The table shows approximately 67,000 clones, with roughly 94% occurring only once. Input material: peripheral blood mononuclear cells (PBMCs). The receptor was derived from a man aged 35-49 years.

The CDR3 DNA follows: TGTGCCAGCAGCCACCTAGTGGGGGACACCGGGGAGCTGTTTTTT. Translating it yields CASSHLVGDTGELFF. The chain carries TRBV5-8 and TRBJ2-2; D is possibly TRBD1 or TRBD2 (5 bases each). The CDR3 is made up of 15 amino acids. V dropped 4 bases and J dropped 3 bases, with 13 bases sitting between them. CDR1 and CDR2 (germline): SGHTS, YDEGEE.